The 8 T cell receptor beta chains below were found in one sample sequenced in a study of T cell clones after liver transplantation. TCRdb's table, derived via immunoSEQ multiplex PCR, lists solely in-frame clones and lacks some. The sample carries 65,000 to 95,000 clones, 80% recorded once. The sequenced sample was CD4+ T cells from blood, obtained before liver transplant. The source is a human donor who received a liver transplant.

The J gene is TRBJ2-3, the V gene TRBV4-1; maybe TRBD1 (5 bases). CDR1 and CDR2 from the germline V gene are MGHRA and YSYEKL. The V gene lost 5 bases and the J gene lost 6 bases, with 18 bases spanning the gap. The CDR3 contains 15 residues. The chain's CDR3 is CASSTNVKGSDTQYF. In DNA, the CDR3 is TGCGCCAGCAGCACCAACGTAAAGGGGTCGGATACGCAGTATTTT.

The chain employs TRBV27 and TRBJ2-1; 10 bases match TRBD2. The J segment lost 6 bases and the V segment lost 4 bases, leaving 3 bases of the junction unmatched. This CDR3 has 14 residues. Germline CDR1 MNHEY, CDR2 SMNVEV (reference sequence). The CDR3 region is CASSWASGSNEQFF. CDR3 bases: TGTGCCAGCAGTTGGGCTAGCGGGAGCAATGAGCAGTTCTTC.

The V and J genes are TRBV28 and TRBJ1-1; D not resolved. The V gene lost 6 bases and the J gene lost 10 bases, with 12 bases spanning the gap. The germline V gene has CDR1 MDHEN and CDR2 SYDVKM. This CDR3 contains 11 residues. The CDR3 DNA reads TGTGCCAGCAGGAGCTCGGGAGGAGCTTTCTTT. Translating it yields CASRSSGGAFF.

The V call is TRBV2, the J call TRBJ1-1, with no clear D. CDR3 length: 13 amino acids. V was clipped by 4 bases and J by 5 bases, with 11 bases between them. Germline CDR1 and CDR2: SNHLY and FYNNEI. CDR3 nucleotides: TGTGCCAGCAGTGCTGGCGGCGATACTGAAGCTTTCTTT. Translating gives CASSAGGDTEAFF.

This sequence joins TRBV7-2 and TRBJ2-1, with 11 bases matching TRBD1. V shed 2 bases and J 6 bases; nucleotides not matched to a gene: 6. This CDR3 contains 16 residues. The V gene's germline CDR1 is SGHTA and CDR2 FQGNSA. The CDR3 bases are TGTGCCAGCAGCTTAAGCCGGGACAGGGGGTCCAATGAGCAGTTCTTC. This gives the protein CASSLSRDRGSNEQFF.

The CDR3 reads CASSRFGQFNTGELFF. CDR3 DNA sequence: TGTGCCAGCAGTAGGTTCGGACAGTTTAACACCGGGGAGCTGTTTTTT. The J gene is TRBJ2-2, the V gene TRBV6-4; tentatively, D is TRBD1 (6 bases). The CDR3 has 16 residues. The germline V gene encodes CDR1 MRHNA and CDR2 SNTAGT. Trimming shortened V by 5 bases and J by 2 bases, and 15 bases separated the two germline ends.

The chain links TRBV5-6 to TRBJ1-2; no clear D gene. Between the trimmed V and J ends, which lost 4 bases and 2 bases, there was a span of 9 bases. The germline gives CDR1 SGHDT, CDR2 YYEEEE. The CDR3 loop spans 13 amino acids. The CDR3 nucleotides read TGTGCCAGCAGCCCGTGGGCCAACTATGGCTACACCTTC. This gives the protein CASSPWANYGYTF.

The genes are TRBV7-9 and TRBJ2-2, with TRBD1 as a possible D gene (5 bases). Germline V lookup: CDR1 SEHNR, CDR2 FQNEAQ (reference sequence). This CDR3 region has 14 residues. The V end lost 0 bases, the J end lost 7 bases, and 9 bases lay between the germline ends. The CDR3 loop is CASSLAGAVGELFF. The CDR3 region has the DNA TGTGCCAGCAGCTTAGCAGGGGCGGTCGGGGAGCTGTTTTTT.